A single sample gave rise to the 15 T cell receptor beta chains below, sequenced in a study of T-cell reconstitution after alpha-beta-depleted transplantation in children. Unique molecular identifiers were used to barcode this TCRbeta library. A single record per CDR3 protein comes from TCRdb applying MiXCR to the PCR reads. Here the sample spans about 230,000 distinct CDR3 sequences, roughly a tenth being singletons. The sample in question was PBMCs, obtained before TCRalphabeta/CD19-depleted stem cell transplant. Source of these receptors: a child younger than two with acute myeloid leukemia, due to receive a stem cell transplant.

This clonotype was observed many times. This chain connects TRBV12-3 or TRBV12-4 to TRBJ1-5; D remains ambiguous. Trimming cost V 3 bases and J 3 bases, with 9 bases left between them. The CDR3 is 14 residues long. CDR3 amino acids: CASSFWATNQPQHF. Written as DNA, the CDR3 is TGTGCCAGCAGTTTTTGGGCAACCAATCAGCCCCAGCATTTT.

This clonotype was counted many times. V gene TRBV12-3 or TRBV12-4 combines with J gene TRBJ2-1; 11 bases are a match to TRBD2. The V gene end was trimmed by 6 bases and the J gene end by 5 bases; junction bases not matched to a gene: 9. The CDR3 totals 16 residues. The CDR3 DNA follows: TGTGCCAGCAGCCCACCCGGGACTAGCGGAAACAATGAGCAGTTCTTC. Translated, it gives CASSPPGTSGNNEQFF.

This clonotype was observed at least ten times. The chain couples TRBV5-1 to TRBJ2-1; possibly TRBD2 for D (6 bases). Germline CDR1 and CDR2: SGHRS and YFSETQ. V shed 2 bases and J shed 5 bases, with 11 bases lying between them. This CDR3 has 14 amino acids. The CDR3: CASSFRRGHNEQFF. The CDR3 DNA sequence: TGCGCCAGCAGCTTCCGGAGGGGACACAATGAGCAGTTCTTC.

This clonotype has a count of ten or more. This sequence joins TRBV6-2 or TRBV6-3 and TRBJ2-7; no clear D gene. Trimming stripped 7 bases from V and 2 bases from J, with 12 bases between. The germline CDR1 and CDR2 sequences are MNHEY and SVGEGT. This CDR3 has 13 residues. CDR3 DNA: TGTGCCAGCACTCCCTCGAGGACCTACGAGCAGTACTTC. Translating it yields CASTPSRTYEQYF.

This clonotype has a count of ten or more. The gene calls are TRBV14 and TRBJ2-1; D is possibly TRBD1 or TRBD2 (5 bases each). CDR1 SGHDN and CDR2 FVKESK come from the germline V gene. The V and J ends lost 3 bases and 10 bases respectively, with 13 bases between them. This CDR3 contains 13 residues. The CDR3, as DNA: TGTGCCAGCAGCCAGGGGCGGACTCAGGAGCAGTTCTTC. Encoded protein: CASSQGRTQEQFF.

Of note for this clonotype: This may stem from a read error, because a much larger clone lies one nucleotide away. V and J are TRBV7-2 and TRBJ1-6; D gene uncertain. CDR1 and CDR2 from the germline V gene are SGHTA and FQGNSA. The V gene lost 2 bases and the J gene lost 6 bases, with 11 bases spanning the gap. The CDR3 has 15 amino acids. Written as DNA, the CDR3 is TGTGCCAGCAGCTTACCCTGGACGGTTAATTCACCCCTCCACTTT. It specifies CASSLPWTVNSPLHF. The variable domain in full, completed from reference TRBV7-2 and TRBJ1-6, reads GAGVSQSPSNKVTEKGKDVELRCDPISGHTALYWYRQSLGQGLEFLIYFQGNSAPDKSGLPSDRFSAERTGGSVSTLTIQRTQQEDSAVYLCASSLPWTVNSPLHFGNGTRLTVT.

This clonotype has a count of ten or more. The V call is TRBV5-1, the J call TRBJ1-6; D remains unclear. The CDR3 extends over 17 amino acids. The V gene's germline CDR1 is SGHRS and CDR2 YFSETQ. V lost 0 bases and J lost 6, with 16 bases in between. CDR3 amino acids: CASSLVLLSRGNSPLHF. The CDR3 bases are TGCGCCAGCAGCTTGGTGCTCCTATCCCGGGGTAATTCACCCCTCCACTTT.

In its sample, this clonotype was seen many times. The CDR3 loop reads CSAHDRGGTGELFF. The CDR3 DNA reads as TGCAGTGCCCACGACAGGGGAGGCACCGGGGAGCTGTTTTTT. This chain links TRBV20-1 with TRBJ2-2, with TRBD1 matching 8 bases. V was pared by 6 bases and J by 4 bases, with 7 bases of the junction left unmatched. Per the germline V gene, CDR1 is DFQATT and CDR2 is SNEGSKA (reference sequence). CDR3 length equals 14 residues.

In its sample, this clonotype was seen many times. This chain connects TRBV4-1 to TRBJ2-7, with 7 bases aligning to TRBD1. CDR1 is MGHRA and CDR2 is YSYEKL in the germline V gene. CDR3 length: 14 residues. V was pared by 1 base and J by 5 bases, with 5 bases of the junction left unmatched. The CDR3 is CASSQGRGLHEQYF. Written as DNA, the CDR3 is TGCGCCAGCAGCCAAGGCAGGGGGTTGCACGAGCAGTACTTC.

This clonotype was picked up many times. The V gene is TRBV7-2, the J gene TRBJ1-2; D call uncertain. CDR3 length: 13 residues. Looked up from germline, CDR1 is SGHTA and CDR2 is FQGNSA. Deletions cut 5 bases from V and 5 bases from J, with 12 bases between. This CDR3 reads CASSPWAEYGYTF. The CDR3 DNA is TGTGCCAGCAGCCCATGGGCGGAGTATGGCTACACCTTC.

J is TRBJ2-5 and V is TRBV7-9, with 8 bases identical to TRBD1. The CDR3 totals 16 residues. Germline V gene lookup returns CDR1 SEHNR and CDR2 FQNEAQ (reference sequence). Losses at the gene ends were 4 bases for V and 7 bases for J; bases not matched to a gene: 14. The CDR3 DNA sequence: TGTGCCAGCAGCTCCCGACAGGGGCTCAAAGGGGGGACCCAGTACTTC. Protein sequence: CASSSRQGLKGGTQYF.

This clonotype occurred many times. V gene TRBV3-1 combines with J gene TRBJ2-7; D is ambiguous. The CDR3 is made up of 13 amino acids. CDR1 and CDR2 from the germline V gene are LGHDT and YNNKEL (reference sequence). Trimming removed 3 bases at V and 5 bases at J, with 11 bases between. Here the CDR3 reads CASSHRSRNEQYF. For the CDR3, the DNA is TGTGCCAGCAGCCATCGGTCCAGGAACGAGCAGTACTTC.

This clonotype has at least ten counts. The genes are TRBV12-3 or TRBV12-4 and TRBJ2-7; 10 positions agree with TRBD1. After removal of 3 bases from V and 2 bases from J, the junction contained 1 base not matched to a gene. This CDR3 region has 14 residues. CDR3 nucleotide sequence: TGTGCCAGCAGTTTTGGGACAGGGGCCTACGAGCAGTACTTC. This gives the protein CASSFGTGAYEQYF.

This clonotype was counted at least ten times. V usage is TRBV28 and J usage is TRBJ2-7; TRBD1 matches at 9 bases. The CDR3 sequence is 15 residues long. The J segment lost 1 base and the V segment lost 7 bases, leaving 8 bases of the junction unmatched. Germline-derived CDR1 and CDR2 are MDHEN and SYDVKM. The CDR3 sequence: CASKQATGGSYEQYF. Here the CDR3 DNA reads TGTGCCAGCAAACAGGCGACAGGGGGGTCCTACGAGCAGTACTTC. Based on the CDR3 plus reference TRBV28 and TRBJ2-7, the full variable domain is DVKVTQSSRYLVKRTGEKVFLECVQDMDHENMFWYRQDPGLGLRLIYFSYDVKMKEKGDIPEGYSVSREKKERFSLILESASTNQTSMYLCASKQATGGSYEQYFGPGTRLTVT.

Only a few counts were recorded for this clonotype. V and J are TRBV21-1 and TRBJ2-3; the listed D gene, TRBD2, was not tested against the DNA. TRBV21-1 is assigned pseudogene status. The CDR3 contains 14 residues. The CDR3 loop is CASSSLAGGRREYF. The CDR3 DNA reads as TGTGCCAGCAGCAGTCTAGCGGGAGGACGGAGGGAGTATTTT.